This TCR beta chain came from a study of blood T cell repertoires in COVID-19. About the research overall: The origin of the acute and convalescent COVID-19 samples was the United States, Italy and Spain. T cells, B-cell-depleted T cells, or PBMCs supplied cDNA or gDNA.

Per germline, CDR1 LGHNA and CDR2 YSLEER. The V gene end was trimmed by 4 bases and the J gene end by 9 bases; junction bases not matched to a gene: 12. CDR3 length equals 16 residues. Original data processing: Reference gene primer amplification gave estimated nucleated cell counts. Libraries were prepared by immunoSEQ multiplex PCR; TCRdb keeps only in-frame clonotypes and omits some of them. D and trimming come from the DNA, and the V and J calls and clone size come from that table. The sample includes about 83,000 clones, approximately 85% of them seen just once. Sequenced input: peripheral blood. The chain recombines TRBV4-3 with TRBJ2-7; 13 positions match TRBD2. This TCR derives from a man aged 45 to 65 with active COVID-19. In nucleotides, the CDR3 is TGCGCCAGCAGCCCCACTAGCGGGGGGGCGGGTAGCGTGCAGTACTTC. Translated, it gives CASSPTSGGAGSVQYF.